One and the same sample provided the 5 T cell receptor beta chains below, sequenced in a study of T cell repertoires in cytomegalovirus infection (dated by TCRdb to between 2017 and 2020). The instrument was an Illumina HiSeq 1500. Starting from the raw public reads, TCRdb applied fastp trimming at Q25, assembled clones with MiXCR and retained in-frame beta chains. Here each entry gathers all rows of one CDR3 protein and keeps the most common genes and DNA. The sample data list under 800,000 distinct CDR3 sequences, and approximately 24% of these were observed just once. The biggest ten clones account for around 7.6% of the sample. Sequencing input: CD8+ T cells from PBMCs. The origin of the receptors is a human donor in good health (CMV status not recorded). Some clones in this sample may be carry-over from other donors' samples.

The rearrangement joins TRBV14 to TRBJ1-1; no clear D gene. Germline CDR1 SGHDN, CDR2 FVKESK. Trimming pared 1 base from V and 3 bases from J, leaving 12 bases between. This CDR3 spans 15 amino acids. The CDR3 loop is CASSQAFSRDTEAFF. The CDR3 coding sequence is TGTGCCAGCAGCCAAGCTTTCTCGCGGGACACTGAAGCTTTCTTT.

The sample holds a few counts of this clonotype. The chain uses TRBV28 and TRBJ2-7; D ambiguous. The CDR3 totals 15 residues. Germline loops: CDR1 MDHEN, CDR2 SYDVKM. V lost 5 bases and J lost 1, with 15 bases in between. CDR3 loop: CASSPAPVWSYEQYV. DNA of the CDR3: TGTGCCAGCAGTCCTGCGCCCGTCTGGTCCTACGAGCAGTACGTC.

The chain combines TRBV12-3 or TRBV12-4 with TRBJ2-7; D uncertain. The CDR3 runs 14 residues. The ends were cut back, 3 bases at V and 2 bases at J, with 11 bases in the middle. CDR3 DNA: TGTGCCAGCAGTTTGACCCTGTCGGCCTACGAGCAGTACGTC. It codes for CASSLTLSAYEQYV.

This clonotype was seen only once. At one boundary the junction diverges from the germline segment, which might be a read error. The chain uses TRBV10-3 and TRBJ1-6, with 10 bases identical to TRBD1. This CDR3 has 14 amino acids. Germline-derived CDR1 and CDR2 are ENHRY and SYGVKD. CDR3 in amino acids: CVISPGQGNSPLHF. The CDR3 DNA reads as TGTGTCATCAGCCCGGGACAGGGGAATTCACCCCTCCACTTT.

This clonotype was recorded at least ten times. The genes are TRBV12-3 or TRBV12-4 and TRBJ2-7; D not certain. V shed 3 bases and J shed 3 bases, with 9 bases lying between them. The CDR3 is made up of 13 amino acids. The CDR3 nucleotides read TGTGCCAGCAGTTTGAACAAATACTACGAGCAGTACTTC. This codes for CASSLNKYYEQYF.